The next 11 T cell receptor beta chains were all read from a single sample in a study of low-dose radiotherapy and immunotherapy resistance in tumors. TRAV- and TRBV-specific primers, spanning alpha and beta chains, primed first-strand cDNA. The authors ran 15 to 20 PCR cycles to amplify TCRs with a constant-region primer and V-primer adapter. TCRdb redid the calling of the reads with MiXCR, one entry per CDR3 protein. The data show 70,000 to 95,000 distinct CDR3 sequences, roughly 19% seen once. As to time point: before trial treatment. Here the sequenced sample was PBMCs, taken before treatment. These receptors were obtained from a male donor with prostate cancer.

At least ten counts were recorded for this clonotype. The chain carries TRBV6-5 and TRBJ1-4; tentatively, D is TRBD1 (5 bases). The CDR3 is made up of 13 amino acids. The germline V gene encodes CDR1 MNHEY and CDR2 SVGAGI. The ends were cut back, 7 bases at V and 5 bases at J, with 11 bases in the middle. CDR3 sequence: CASTDSPNEKLFF. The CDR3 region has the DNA TGTGCCAGCACTGACAGCCCGAATGAAAAACTGTTTTTT.

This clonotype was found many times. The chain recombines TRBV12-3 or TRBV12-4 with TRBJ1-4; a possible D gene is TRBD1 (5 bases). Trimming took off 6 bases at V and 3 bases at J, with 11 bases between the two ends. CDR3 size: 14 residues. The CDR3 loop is CASSPGHANEKLFF. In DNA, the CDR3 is TGTGCCAGCAGCCCAGGACACGCTAATGAAAAACTGTTTTTT.

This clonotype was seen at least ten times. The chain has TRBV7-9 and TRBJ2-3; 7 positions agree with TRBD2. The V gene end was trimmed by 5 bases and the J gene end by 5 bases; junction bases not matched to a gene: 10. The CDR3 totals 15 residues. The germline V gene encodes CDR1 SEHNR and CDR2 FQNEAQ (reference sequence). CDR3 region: CASSPSEGGGDTQYF. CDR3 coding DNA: TGTGCCAGCAGCCCCTCCGAAGGCGGGGGAGATACGCAGTATTTT. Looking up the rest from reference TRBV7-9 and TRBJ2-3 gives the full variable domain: DTGVSQNPRHKITKRGQNVTFRCDPISEHNRLYWYRQTLGQGPEFLTYFQNEAQLEKSRLLSDRFSAERPKGSFSTLEIQRTEQGDSAMYLCASSPSEGGGDTQYFGPGTRLTVL.

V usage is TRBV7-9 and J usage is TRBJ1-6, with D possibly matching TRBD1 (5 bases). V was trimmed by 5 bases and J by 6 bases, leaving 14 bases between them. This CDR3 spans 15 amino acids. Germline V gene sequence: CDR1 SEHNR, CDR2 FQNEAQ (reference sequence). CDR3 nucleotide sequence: TGTGCCAGCAGCGGAGGGACCGCCAGTAATTCACCCCTCCACTTT. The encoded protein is CASSGGTASNSPLHF.

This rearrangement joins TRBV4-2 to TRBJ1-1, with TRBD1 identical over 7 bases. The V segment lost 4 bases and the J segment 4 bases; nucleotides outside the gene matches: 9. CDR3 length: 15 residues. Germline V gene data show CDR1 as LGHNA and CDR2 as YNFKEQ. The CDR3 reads CASSPRQGQITEAFF. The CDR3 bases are TGTGCCAGCAGCCCCCGACAGGGCCAGATCACTGAAGCTTTCTTT.

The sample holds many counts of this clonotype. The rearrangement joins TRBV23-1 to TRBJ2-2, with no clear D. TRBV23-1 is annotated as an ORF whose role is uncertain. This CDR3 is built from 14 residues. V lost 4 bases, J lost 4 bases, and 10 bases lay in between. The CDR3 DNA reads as TGCGCCAGCAGTCCCTGGAGCCTCACCGGGGAGCTGTTTTTT. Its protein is CASSPWSLTGELFF.

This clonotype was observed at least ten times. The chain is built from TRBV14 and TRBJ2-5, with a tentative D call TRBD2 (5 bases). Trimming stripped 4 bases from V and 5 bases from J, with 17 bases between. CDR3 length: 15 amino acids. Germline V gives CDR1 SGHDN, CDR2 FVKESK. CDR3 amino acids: CASSLWETTGETQYF. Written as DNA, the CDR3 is TGTGCCAGCAGCCTCTGGGAGACAACCGGGGAGACCCAGTACTTC. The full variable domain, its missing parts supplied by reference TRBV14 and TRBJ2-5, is EAGVTQFPSHSVIEKGQTVTLRCDPISGHDNLYWYRRVMGKEIKFLLHFVKESKQDESGMPNNRFLAERTGGTYSTLKVQPAELEDSGVYFCASSLWETTGETQYFGPGTRLLVL.

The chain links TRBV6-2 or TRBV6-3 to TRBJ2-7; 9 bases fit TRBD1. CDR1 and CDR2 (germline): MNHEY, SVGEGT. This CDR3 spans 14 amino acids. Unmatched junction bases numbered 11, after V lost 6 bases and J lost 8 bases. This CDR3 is CASSQTGTGWKQYF. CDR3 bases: TGTGCCAGCAGCCAAACCGGGACAGGGTGGAAGCAGTACTTC.

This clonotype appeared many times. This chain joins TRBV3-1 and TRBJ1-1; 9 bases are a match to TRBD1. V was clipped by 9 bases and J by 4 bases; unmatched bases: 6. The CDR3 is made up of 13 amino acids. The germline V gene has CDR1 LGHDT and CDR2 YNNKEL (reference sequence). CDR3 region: CASMGQGPTEAFF. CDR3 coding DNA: TGTGCCAGTATGGGACAGGGTCCCACTGAAGCTTTCTTT.

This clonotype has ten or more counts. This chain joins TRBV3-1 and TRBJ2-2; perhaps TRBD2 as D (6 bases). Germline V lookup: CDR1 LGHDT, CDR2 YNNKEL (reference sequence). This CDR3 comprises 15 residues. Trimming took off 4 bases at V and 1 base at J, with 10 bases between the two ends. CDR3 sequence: CASSRNGGNTGELFF. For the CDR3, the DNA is TGTGCCAGCAGCCGTAACGGGGGGAACACCGGGGAGCTGTTTTTT.

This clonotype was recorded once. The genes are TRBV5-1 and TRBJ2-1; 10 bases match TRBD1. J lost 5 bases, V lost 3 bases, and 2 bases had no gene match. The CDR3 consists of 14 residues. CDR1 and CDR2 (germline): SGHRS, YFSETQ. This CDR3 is CASSSGTGDNEQFF. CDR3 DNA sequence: TGCGCCAGCAGCTCCGGGACAGGGGACAATGAGCAGTTCTTC.